Listed below are T cell receptor beta chains from one sample, sequenced in a study of T cell responses to AZD1222 COVID-19 vaccine. TCRdb's copy holds only in-frame clones and misses some; the assay was immunoSEQ multiplex PCR. The data show under 150,000 clones, 80% to 90% seen once. The sequencing used peripheral blood, collected 28 days after the second AZD1222 dose. The receptors stem from an adult who received the AZD1222 COVID-19 vaccine. Both conserved end residues are part of each CDR3. The order of the fields is clone size, J gene, D gene, V gene, CDR3 protein, CDR3 DNA. D genes are given only for firm matches. Clone size is not always given. Where it is, it says once, few, many or a class for expanded clones.

>-|TRBJ2-7|TRBD1|TRBV27
CASRGQNPYEQYF
TGTGCCAGCAGGGGACAGAATCCTTACGAGCAGTACTTC
>-|TRBJ1-2|-|TRBV2
CASGALTGYTF
TGTGCCAGCGGGGCTCTCACTGGCTACACCTTC
>few|TRBJ2-4|-|TRBV3-1/TRBV3-2
CASSLPEGGKNIQYF
TGTGCCAGCAGCCTCCCCGAGGGAGGCAAAAACATTCAGTACTTC
>-|TRBJ1-3|TRBD1|TRBV10-3
CAIMATGGIGNTIYF
TGTGCCATCATGGCGACAGGGGGCATCGGAAACACCATATATTTT
>-|TRBJ1-2|-|TRBV5-1
CASSTPDGYGYTF
TGCGCCAGCAGCACACCGGACGGCTATGGCTACACCTTC
>-|TRBJ1-2|-|TRBV21-1
CASSKTGTGSPESTNYGYTF
TGTGCCAGCAGTAAGACCGGGACAGGGAGTCCGGAATCGACTAACTATGGCTACACCTTC
>-|TRBJ1-5|-|TRBV5-8
CASSLPGGRGNQPQHF
TGTGCCAGCAGCTTGCCCGGGGGCAGGGGCAATCAGCCCCAGCATTTT
>-|TRBJ2-5|TRBD1|TRBV30
CAWSVLGQSQETQYF
TGTGCCTGGAGTGTCCTGGGACAGAGCCAAGAGACCCAGTACTTC
>-|TRBJ2-2|-|TRBV7-2
CASIRMAPGELFF
TGTGCCAGCATTAGGATGGCTCCCGGGGAGCTGTTTTTT
>-|TRBJ2-1|-|TRBV27
CASSPMASSYNEQFF
TGTGCCAGCAGTCCGATGGCCAGCTCCTACAATGAGCAGTTCTTC
>-|TRBJ2-7|TRBD2|TRBV6-5
CASSYSGGSPYEQYF
TGTGCCAGCAGTTACTCCGGGGGGAGCCCCTACGAGCAGTACTTC
>-|TRBJ2-7|TRBD1|TRBV11-2
CASRSPGQGPYEQYF
TGTGCCAGCAGGTCACCGGGACAGGGGCCCTACGAGCAGTACTTC
>once|TRBJ1-3|-|TRBV6-5
CASSLQGPGNTIYF
TGTGCCAGCAGTCTCCAGGGCCCCGGAAACACCATATATTTT
>-|TRBJ2-7|TRBD1|TRBV6-6
CASSYLGGTYEQYF
TGTGCCAGCAGTTACTTAGGGGGCACCTACGAGCAGTACTTC
>-|TRBJ1-5|-|TRBV5-1
CASSSLGRDQPQHF
TGCGCCAGCAGCTCCCTTGGCAGGGATCAGCCCCAGCATTTT
>-|TRBJ1-6|-|TRBV24-1
CATSDAGDNSPLHF
TGTGCCACCAGTGACGCAGGAGATAATTCACCCCTCCACTTT
>-|TRBJ1-5|TRBD1|TRBV28
CASSLMTGGQPQHF
TGTGCCAGCAGCCTCATGACAGGGGGTCAGCCCCAGCATTTT
>-|TRBJ1-1|TRBD1|TRBV2
CASSGTGGDTEAFF
TGTGCCAGCAGTGGGACAGGGGGCGACACTGAAGCTTTCTTT